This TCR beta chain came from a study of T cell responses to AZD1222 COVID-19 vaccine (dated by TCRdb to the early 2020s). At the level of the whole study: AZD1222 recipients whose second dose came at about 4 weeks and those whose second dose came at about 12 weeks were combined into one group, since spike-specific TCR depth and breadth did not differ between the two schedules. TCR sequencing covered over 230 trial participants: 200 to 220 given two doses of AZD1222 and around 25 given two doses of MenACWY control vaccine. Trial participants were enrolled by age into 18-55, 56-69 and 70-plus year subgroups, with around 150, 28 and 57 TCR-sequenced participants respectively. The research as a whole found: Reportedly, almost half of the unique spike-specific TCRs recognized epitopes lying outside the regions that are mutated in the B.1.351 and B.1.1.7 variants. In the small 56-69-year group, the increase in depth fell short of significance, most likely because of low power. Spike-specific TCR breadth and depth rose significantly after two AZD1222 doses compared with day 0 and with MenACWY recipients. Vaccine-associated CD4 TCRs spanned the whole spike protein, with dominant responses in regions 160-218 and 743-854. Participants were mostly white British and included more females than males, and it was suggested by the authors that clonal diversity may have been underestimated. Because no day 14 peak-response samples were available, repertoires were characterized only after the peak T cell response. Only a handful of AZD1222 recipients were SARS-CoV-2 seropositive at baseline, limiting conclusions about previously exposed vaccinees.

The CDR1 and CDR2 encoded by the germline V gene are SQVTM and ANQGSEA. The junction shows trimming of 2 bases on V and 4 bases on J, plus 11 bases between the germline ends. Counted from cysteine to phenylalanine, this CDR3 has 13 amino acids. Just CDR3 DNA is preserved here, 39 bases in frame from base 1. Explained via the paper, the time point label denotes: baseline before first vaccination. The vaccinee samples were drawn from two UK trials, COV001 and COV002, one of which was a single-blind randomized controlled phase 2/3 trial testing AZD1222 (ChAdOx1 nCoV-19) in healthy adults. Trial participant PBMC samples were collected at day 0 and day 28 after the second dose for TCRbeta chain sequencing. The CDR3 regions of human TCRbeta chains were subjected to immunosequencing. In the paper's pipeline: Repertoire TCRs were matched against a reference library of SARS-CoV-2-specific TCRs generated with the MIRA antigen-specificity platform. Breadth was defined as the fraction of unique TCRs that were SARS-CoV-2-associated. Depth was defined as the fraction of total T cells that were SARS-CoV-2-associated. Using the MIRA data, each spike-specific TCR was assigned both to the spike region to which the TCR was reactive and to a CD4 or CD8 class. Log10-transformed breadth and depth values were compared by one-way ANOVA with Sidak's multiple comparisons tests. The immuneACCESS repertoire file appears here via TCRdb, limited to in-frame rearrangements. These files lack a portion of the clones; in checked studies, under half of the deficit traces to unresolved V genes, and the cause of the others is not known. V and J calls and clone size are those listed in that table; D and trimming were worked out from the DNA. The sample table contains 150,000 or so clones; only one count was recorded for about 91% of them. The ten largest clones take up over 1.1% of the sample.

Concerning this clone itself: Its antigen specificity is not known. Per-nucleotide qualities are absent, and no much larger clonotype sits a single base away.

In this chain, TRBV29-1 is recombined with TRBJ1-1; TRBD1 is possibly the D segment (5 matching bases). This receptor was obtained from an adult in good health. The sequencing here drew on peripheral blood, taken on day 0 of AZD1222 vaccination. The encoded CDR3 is CSVERGTVTEAFF. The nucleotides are TGCAGCGTTGAAAGGGGTACGGTCACTGAAGCTTTCTTT.